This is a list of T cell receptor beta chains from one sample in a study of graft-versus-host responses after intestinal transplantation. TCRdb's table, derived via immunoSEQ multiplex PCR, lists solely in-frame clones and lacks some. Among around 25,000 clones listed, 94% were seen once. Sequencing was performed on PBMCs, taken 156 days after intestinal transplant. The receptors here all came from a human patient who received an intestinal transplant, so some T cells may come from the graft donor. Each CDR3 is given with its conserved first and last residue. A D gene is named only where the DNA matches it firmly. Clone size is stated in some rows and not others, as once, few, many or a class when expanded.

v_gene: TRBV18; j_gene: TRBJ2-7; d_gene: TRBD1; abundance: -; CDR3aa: CASSPPGTGPVDEQYF; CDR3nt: TGTGCCAGCTCACCACCGGGGACAGGGCCCGTTGACGAGCAGTACTTC
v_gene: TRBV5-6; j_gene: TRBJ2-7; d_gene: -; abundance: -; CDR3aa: CASSLNFGEQYF; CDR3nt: TGTGCCAGCAGCTTGAACTTTGGCGAGCAGTACTTC
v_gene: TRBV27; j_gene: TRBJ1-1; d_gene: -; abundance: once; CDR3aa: CASSLGRNTEAFF; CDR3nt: TGTGCCAGCAGTTTGGGGAGGAACACTGAAGCTTTCTTT
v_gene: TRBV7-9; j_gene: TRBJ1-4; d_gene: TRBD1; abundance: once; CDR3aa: CASSSPGQANEKLFF; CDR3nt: TGTGCCAGCAGCTCTCCGGGACAGGCTAATGAAAAACTGTTTTTT
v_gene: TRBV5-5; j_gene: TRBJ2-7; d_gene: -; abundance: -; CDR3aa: CASSFGSYEQYF; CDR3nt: TGTGCCAGCAGCTTCGGGTCCTACGAGCAGTACTTC
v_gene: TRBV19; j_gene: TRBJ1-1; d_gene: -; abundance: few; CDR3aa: CASSPRQEVNTEAFF; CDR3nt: TGTGCCAGTAGTCCCCGACAGGAGGTGAACACTGAAGCTTTCTTT
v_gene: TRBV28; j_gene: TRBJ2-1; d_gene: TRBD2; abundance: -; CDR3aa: CASSLAGGYNEQFF; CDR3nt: TGTGCCAGCAGTTTAGCGGGAGGATACAATGAGCAGTTCTTC
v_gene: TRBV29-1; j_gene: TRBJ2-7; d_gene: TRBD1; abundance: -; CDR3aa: CSVGQGSGEQYF; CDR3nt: TGCAGCGTTGGACAGGGTTCAGGAGAGCAGTACTTC
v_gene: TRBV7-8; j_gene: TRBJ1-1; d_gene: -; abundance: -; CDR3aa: CASINTKGRRGDTEAFF; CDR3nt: TGTGCCAGCATCAATACAAAGGGTCGCAGGGGTGACACTGAAGCTTTCTTT
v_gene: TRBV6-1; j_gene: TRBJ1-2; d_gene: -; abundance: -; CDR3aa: CASWQKFLYGYTF; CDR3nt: TGTGCCAGCTGGCAAAAGTTCCTCTATGGCTACACCTTC
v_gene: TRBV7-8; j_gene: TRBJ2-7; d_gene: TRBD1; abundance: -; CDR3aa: CASSFTGTGVTFGDEQYF; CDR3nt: TGTGCCAGCAGCTTTACCGGGACAGGGGTCACTTTTGGCGACGAGCAGTACTTC
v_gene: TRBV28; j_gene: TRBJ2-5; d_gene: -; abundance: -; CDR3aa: CASSLGRGAARQETQYF; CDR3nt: TGTGCCAGCAGTTTGGGGCGGGGAGCGGCAAGACAAGAGACCCAGTACTTC
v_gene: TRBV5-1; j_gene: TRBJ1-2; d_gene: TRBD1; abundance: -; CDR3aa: CASSSTGQGLYGYTF; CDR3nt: TGCGCCAGCAGCTCGACGGGACAGGGATTATATGGCTACACCTTC